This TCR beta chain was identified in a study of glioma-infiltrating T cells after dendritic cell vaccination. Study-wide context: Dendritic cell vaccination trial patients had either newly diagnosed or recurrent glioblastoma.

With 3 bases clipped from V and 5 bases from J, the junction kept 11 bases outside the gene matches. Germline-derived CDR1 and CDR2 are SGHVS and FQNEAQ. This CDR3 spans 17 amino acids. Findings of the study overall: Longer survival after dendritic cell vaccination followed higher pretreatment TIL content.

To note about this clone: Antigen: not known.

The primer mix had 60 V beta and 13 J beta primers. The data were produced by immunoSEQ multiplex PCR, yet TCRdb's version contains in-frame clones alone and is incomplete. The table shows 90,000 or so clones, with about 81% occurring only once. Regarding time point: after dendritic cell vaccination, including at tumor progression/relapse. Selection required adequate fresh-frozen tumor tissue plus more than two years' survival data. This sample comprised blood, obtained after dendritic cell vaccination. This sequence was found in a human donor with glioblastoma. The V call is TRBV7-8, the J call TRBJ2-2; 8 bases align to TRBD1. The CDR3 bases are TGTGCCAGCAGCTTGGAGGCTGACAGGGGTAGGACCGGGGAGCTGTTTTTT. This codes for CASSLEADRGRTGELFF.